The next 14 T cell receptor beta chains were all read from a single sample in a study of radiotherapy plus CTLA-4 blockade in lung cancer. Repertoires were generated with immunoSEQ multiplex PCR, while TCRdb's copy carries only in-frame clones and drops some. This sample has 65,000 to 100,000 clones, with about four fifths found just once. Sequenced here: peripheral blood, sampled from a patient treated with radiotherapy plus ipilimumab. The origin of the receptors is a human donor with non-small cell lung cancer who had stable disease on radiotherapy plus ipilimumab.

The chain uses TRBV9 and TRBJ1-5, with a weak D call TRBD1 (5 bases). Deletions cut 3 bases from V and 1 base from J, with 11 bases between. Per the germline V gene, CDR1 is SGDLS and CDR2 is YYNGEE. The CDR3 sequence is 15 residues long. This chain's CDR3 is CASSADGASNQPQHF. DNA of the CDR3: TGTGCCAGCAGCGCAGATGGGGCAAGCAATCAGCCCCAGCATTTT.

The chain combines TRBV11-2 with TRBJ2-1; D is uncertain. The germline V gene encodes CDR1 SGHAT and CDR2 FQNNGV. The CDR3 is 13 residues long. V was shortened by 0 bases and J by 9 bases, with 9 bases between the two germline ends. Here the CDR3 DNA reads TGTGCCAGCAGCTTAGATTGGGGAAGTGAGCAGTTCTTC. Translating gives CASSLDWGSEQFF.

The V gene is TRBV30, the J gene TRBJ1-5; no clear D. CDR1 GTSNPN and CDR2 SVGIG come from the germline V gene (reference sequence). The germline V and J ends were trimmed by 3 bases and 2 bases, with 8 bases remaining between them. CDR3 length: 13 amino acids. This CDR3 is CAWRDRGNQPQHF. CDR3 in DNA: TGTGCCTGGAGGGACCGAGGCAATCAGCCCCAGCATTTT.

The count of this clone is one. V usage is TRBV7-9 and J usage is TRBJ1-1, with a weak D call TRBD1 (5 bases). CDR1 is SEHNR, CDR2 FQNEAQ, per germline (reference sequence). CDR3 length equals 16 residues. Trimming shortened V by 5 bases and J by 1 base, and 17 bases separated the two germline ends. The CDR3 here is CASSIYPGLTNTEAFF. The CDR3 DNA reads TGTGCCAGCAGCATTTACCCGGGACTCACGAACACTGAAGCTTTCTTT.

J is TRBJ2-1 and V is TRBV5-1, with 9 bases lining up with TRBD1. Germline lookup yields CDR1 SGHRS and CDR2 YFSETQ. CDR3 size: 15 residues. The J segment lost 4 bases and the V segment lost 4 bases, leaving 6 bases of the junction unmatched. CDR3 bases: TGCGCCAGCAGCCGCGGGACAGGGAATTACAATGAGCAGTTCTTC. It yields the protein CASSRGTGNYNEQFF. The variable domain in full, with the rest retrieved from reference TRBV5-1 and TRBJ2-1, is KAGVTQTPRYLIKTRGQQVTLSCSPISGHRSVSWYQQTPGQGLQFLFEYFSETQRNKGNFPGRFSGRQFSNSRSEMNVSTLELGDSALYLCASSRGTGNYNEQFFGPGTRLTVL.

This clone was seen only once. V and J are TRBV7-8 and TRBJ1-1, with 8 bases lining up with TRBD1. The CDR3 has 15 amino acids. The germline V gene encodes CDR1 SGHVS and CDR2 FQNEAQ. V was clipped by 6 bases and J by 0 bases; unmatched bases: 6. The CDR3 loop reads CASRLQGEMNTEAFF. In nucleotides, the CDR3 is TGTGCCAGCAGATTACAGGGGGAGATGAACACTGAAGCTTTCTTT.

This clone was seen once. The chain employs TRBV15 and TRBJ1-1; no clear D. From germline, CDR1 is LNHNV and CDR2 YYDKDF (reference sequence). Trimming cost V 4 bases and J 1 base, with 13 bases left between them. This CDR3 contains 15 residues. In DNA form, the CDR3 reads TGTGCCACCAGCATAGACCGTTCCGGGAACACTGAAGCTTTCTTT. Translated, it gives CATSIDRSGNTEAFF. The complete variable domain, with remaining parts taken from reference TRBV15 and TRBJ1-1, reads DAMVIQNPRYQVTQFGKPVTLSCSQTLNHNVMYWYQQKSSQAPKLLFHYYDKDFNNEADTPDNFQSRRPNTSFCFLDIRSPGLGDTAMYLCATSIDRSGNTEAFFGQGTRLTVV.

The CDR3 nucleotides read TGTGCCAGCAGCTGGCGCGGGGGGGCGAGGAATTCACCCCTCCACTTT. It codes for CASSWRGGARNSPLHF. This rearrangement joins TRBV7-9 to TRBJ1-6; weak D call: TRBD1 (6 bases). The CDR3 has 16 residues. The germline V and J ends were trimmed by 4 bases and 7 bases, with 17 bases remaining between them. Per the germline V gene, CDR1 is SEHNR and CDR2 is FQNEAQ (reference sequence).

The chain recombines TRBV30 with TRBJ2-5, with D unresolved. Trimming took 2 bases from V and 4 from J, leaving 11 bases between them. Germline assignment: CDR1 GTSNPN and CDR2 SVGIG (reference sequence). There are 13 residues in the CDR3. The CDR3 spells CAWSRRVRETQYF. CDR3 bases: TGTGCCTGGAGTCGCCGGGTGAGAGAGACCCAGTACTTC.

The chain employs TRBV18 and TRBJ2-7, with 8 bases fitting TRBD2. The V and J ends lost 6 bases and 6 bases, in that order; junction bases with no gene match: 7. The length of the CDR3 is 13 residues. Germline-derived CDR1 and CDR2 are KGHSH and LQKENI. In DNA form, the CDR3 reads TGTGCCAGCTCCCCTAGCGGGCGCCTCGAGCAGTACTTC. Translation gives CASSPSGRLEQYF.

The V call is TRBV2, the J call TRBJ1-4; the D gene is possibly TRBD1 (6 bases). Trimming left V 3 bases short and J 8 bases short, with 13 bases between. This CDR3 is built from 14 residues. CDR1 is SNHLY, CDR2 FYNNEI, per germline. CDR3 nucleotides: TGTGCCAGCAGTGACTACAGGGTACTGGAAAAACTGTTTTTT. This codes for CASSDYRVLEKLFF.

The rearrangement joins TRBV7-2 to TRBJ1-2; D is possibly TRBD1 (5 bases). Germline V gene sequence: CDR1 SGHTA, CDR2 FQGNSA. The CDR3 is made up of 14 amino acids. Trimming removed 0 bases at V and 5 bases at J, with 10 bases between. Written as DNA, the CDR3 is TGTGCCAGCAGCTTAGCGGGGACCGCTTATGGCTACACCTTC. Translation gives CASSLAGTAYGYTF.

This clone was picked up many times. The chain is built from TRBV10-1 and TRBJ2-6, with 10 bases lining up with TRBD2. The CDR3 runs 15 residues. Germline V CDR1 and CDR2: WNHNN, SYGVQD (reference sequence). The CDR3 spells CARLAGPSGANVLTF. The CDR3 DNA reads TGCGCTCGACTAGCGGGTCCCTCTGGGGCCAACGTCCTGACTTTC.

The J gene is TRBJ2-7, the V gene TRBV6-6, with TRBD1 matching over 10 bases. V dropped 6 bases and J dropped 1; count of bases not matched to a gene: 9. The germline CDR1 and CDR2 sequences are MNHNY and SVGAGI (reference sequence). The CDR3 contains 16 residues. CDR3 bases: TGTGCCAGCAGCCAGAAACCGGGACAGGGGTCCTACGAGCAGTACTTC. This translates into CASSQKPGQGSYEQYF.